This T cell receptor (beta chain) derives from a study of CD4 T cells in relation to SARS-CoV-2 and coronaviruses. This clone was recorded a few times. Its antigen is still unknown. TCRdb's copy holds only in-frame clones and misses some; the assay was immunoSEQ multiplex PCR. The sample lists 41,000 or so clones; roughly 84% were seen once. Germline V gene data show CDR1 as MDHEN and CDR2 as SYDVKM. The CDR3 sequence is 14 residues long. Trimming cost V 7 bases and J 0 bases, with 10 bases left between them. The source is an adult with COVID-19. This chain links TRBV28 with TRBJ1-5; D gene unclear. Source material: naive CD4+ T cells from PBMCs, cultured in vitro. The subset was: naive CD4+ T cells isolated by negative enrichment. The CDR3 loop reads CASNTRSSNQPQHF. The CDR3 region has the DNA TGTGCCAGCAATACAAGGTCTAGCAATCAGCCCCAGCATTTT.